These T cell receptor beta chains were read from a single sample in a study of OX40 agonist ivuxolimab in advanced cancers. Sequenced by immunoSEQ multiplex PCR; TCRdb stores in-frame clones only, minus some. This table has some 35,000 clones, around four fifths appearing once. This specimen consisted of CD4+ or CD8+ T cells sorted from blood, obtained in a trial of the OX40 agonist ivuxolimab. These receptors were taken from an adult with an advanced solid tumor such as melanoma, head and neck, liver or kidney cancer. Each CDR3 is given with its conserved first and last residue. The D gene is left open where the match is weak. Size values are once, few and many counts, or a class for expanded clones, and some rows have none.

CDR3nt: TGTGCCAGCAAAGATACAGGGACCTATGGCTACACCTTC; CDR3aa: CASKDTGTYGYTF; d_gene: NA; v_gene: TRBV28; abundance: few; j_gene: TRBJ1-2
CDR3nt: TGTGCCAGCAGCTTAATGCGTAGGGGGAAGGATGGCTACACCTTC; CDR3aa: CASSLMRRGKDGYTF; d_gene: NA; v_gene: TRBV7-2; abundance: once; j_gene: TRBJ1-2
CDR3nt: TGTGCCAGCAGCCGAACTGCGACGGCGAACACTGAAGCTTTCTTT; CDR3aa: CASSRTATANTEAFF; d_gene: NA; v_gene: TRBV11-2; abundance: NA; j_gene: TRBJ1-1
CDR3nt: TGTGCCAGTAGTCGTGACAGGCTTGAGACCCAGTACTTC; CDR3aa: CASSRDRLETQYF; d_gene: NA; v_gene: TRBV19; abundance: NA; j_gene: TRBJ2-5
CDR3nt: TGTGCCAGCAGCGTATCCAGGGGGCAGGAGCAGTACTTC; CDR3aa: CASSVSRGQEQYF; d_gene: TRBD1; v_gene: TRBV11-2; abundance: NA; j_gene: TRBJ2-7
CDR3nt: TGCGCCAGCAGCCCGGCGCTTGTTGGGAATGAGCAGTTCTTC; CDR3aa: CASSPALVGNEQFF; d_gene: NA; v_gene: TRBV4-1; abundance: NA; j_gene: TRBJ2-1
CDR3nt: TGTGCCAGCAGTCCAGGAGGGGGCCGGTCCTATGGCTACACCTTC; CDR3aa: CASSPGGGRSYGYTF; d_gene: TRBD1; v_gene: TRBV6-6; abundance: NA; j_gene: TRBJ1-2
CDR3nt: TGTGCCAGCAGCCGGCGGGAGTTTCATCCGGACTTC; CDR3aa: CASSRREFHPDF; d_gene: TRBD2; v_gene: TRBV5-5; abundance: NA; j_gene: TRBJ2-7
CDR3nt: TGTGCCAGCAGTTACTCGGGGACAGGGGGCAATCAGCCCCAGCATTTT; CDR3aa: CASSYSGTGGNQPQHF; d_gene: TRBD1; v_gene: TRBV6-5; abundance: NA; j_gene: TRBJ1-5
CDR3nt: TGCGCCAGCAGCCGTGTTCTTGATGCCTACGAGCAGTACTTC; CDR3aa: CASSRVLDAYEQYF; d_gene: NA; v_gene: TRBV4-3; abundance: NA; j_gene: TRBJ2-7